Each of the 6 T cell receptor beta chains below was sequenced from the same sample in a study of response to subunit inactivated influenza vaccine. TCRdb reprocessed the RT-PCR reads via MiXCR and lists one record per CDR3 protein. The sample lists 490,000 or so distinct CDR3 sequences, 6% to 9% occurring once. The material sequenced was PBMCs from blood, taken less than 30 months after vaccination. The origin of the receptors is a man aged 45-69 years who received an inactivated influenza vaccine.

The chain joins TRBV20-1 to TRBJ1-5; 7 nucleotides line up with TRBD1. The ends lost 6 bases at V and 4 bases at J; junction bases unmatched: 6. In germline, CDR1 is DFQATT, CDR2 SNEGSKA (reference sequence). CDR3 length equals 13 residues. CDR3: CSATGQINQPQHF. Here the CDR3 DNA reads TGCAGTGCCACGGGACAGATTAATCAGCCCCAGCATTTT.

This clonotype occurred many times. This rearrangement joins TRBV5-1 to TRBJ2-3, with a tentative D call TRBD2 (5 bases). Trimming removed 1 base at V and 4 bases at J, with 7 bases between. The CDR3 contains 13 residues. Per germline, CDR1 SGHRS and CDR2 YFSETQ. CDR3 loop: CASSLYSADTQYF. The DNA of the CDR3 is TGCGCCAGCAGCTTGTATAGCGCAGATACGCAGTATTTT.

The V call is TRBV5-1, the J call TRBJ1-5; the D is unclear. The CDR3 extends over 14 amino acids. Looked up from germline, CDR1 is SGHRS and CDR2 is YFSETQ. The V end lost 4 bases, the J end lost 1 base, and 9 bases lay between the germline ends. The CDR3 here is CASSTPESNQPQHF. CDR3 coding DNA: TGCGCCAGCAGCACGCCGGAGAGCAATCAGCCCCAGCATTTT.

This clonotype was seen repeatedly, ten times or more. The V gene is TRBV11-2, the J gene TRBJ2-2; the D gene could be TRBD1 or TRBD2 (5 bases each). V lost 4 bases to trimming and J lost 0 bases, with 15 bases between them. The CDR3 consists of 17 residues. In germline, CDR1 is SGHAT, CDR2 FQNNGV. The CDR3 region has the DNA TGTGCCAGCAGCTACGGGACGGAATTCGCGAACACCGGGGAGCTGTTTTTT. Encoded protein: CASSYGTEFANTGELFF.

This clonotype was found a few times. J is TRBJ1-4 and V is TRBV20-1, with D tentatively TRBD1 (5 bases). CDR3 size: 13 residues. V gave up 7 bases and J gave up 7 bases, with 16 bases separating them. Looked up from germline, CDR1 is DFQATT and CDR2 is SNEGSKA (reference sequence). The CDR3 is CSVGTRGGEKLFF. The CDR3 coding sequence is TGCAGTGTTGGGACCCGGGGTGGTGAAAAACTGTTTTTT.

This clonotype was picked up a small number of times. V gene TRBV19 combines with J gene TRBJ2-7; 10 bases are shared with TRBD2. The CDR3 spans 14 residues. Looked up from germline, CDR1 is LNHDA and CDR2 is SQIVND (reference sequence). Trimming cost V 6 bases and J 4 bases; bases outside gene matches: 6. CDR3 in amino acids: CASRPSGSGYEQYF. The CDR3, as DNA: TGTGCCAGTAGGCCTAGCGGGAGTGGGTACGAGCAGTACTTC.